Shown below are 18 T cell receptor beta chains from a single sample sequenced in a study of cytomegalovirus exposure and HLA in healthy donors. Method: immunoSEQ multiplex PCR; TCRdb's copy keeps in-frame clones and lacks some. This table holds fewer than 150,000 clones, about 82% found once. The sample taken for sequencing was PBMCs. The receptors come from a man between 18 and 35 years old in good health and CMV-seronegative.

V is TRBV5-4 and J is TRBJ2-7, with D possibly matching TRBD1 (5 bases). The length of the CDR3 is 13 residues. The V gene's germline CDR1 is SGHNT and CDR2 YYREEE (reference sequence). With 0 bases removed from V and 6 bases from J, the gap between germline ends came to 10 bases. The CDR3 bases are TGTGCCAGCAGCTTGGGGACATTCGCCGAGCAGTACTTC. Protein sequence: CASSLGTFAEQYF.

The gene calls are TRBV30 and TRBJ2-1; TRBD2 agrees at 12 bases. From germline, CDR1 is GTSNPN and CDR2 SVGIG (reference sequence). J gave up 0 bases and V 3 bases, and 3 bases lay outside the gene matches. CDR3 length: 16 amino acids. CDR3: CAWRSTSGSSYNEQFF. CDR3 bases: TGTGCCTGGAGGTCGACTAGCGGGAGCTCCTACAATGAGCAGTTCTTC.

Here the CDR3 reads CATEGQGVGYGYTF. The CDR3 DNA reads TGTGCCACCGAGGGACAGGGGGTTGGGTATGGCTACACCTTC. The V gene is TRBV19, the J gene TRBJ1-2, with 11 nucleotides matching TRBD1. Germline lookup yields CDR1 LNHDA and CDR2 SQIVND (reference sequence). The CDR3 has 14 residues. The J segment lost 5 bases and the V segment lost 10 bases, leaving 9 bases of the junction unmatched.

The chain carries TRBV5-6 and TRBJ1-1, with D perhaps matching TRBD1 (5 bases). V was shortened by 6 bases and J by 6 bases, with 18 bases between the two germline ends. The V gene's germline CDR1 is SGHDT and CDR2 YYEEEE. There are 14 residues in the CDR3. The CDR3 loop reads CASTLAAGWPEAFF. In nucleotides, the CDR3 is TGTGCCAGCACCTTAGCAGCAGGGTGGCCTGAAGCTTTCTTT.

In its sample, this clone was seen a few times. Mismatch with germline at one junction end may stem from a read error. The gene calls are TRBV30 and TRBJ2-1; no firm D call. Per the germline V gene, CDR1 is GTSNPN and CDR2 is SVGIG (reference sequence). CDR3 length: 13 amino acids. This chain's CDR3 is CAWMPGSFNEQFF. CDR3 bases: TGTGCCTGGATGCCCGGGTCCTTCAATGAGCAGTTCTTC.

J is TRBJ1-2 and V is TRBV5-1, with D unclear. Per germline, CDR1 SGHRS and CDR2 YFSETQ. The V and J ends lost 2 bases and 4 bases respectively, with 15 bases between them. This CDR3 has 15 amino acids. The CDR3 nucleotides read TGCGCCAGCAGCTTTCATCCGGGGAAGGGCTATGGCTACACCTTC. Translation gives CASSFHPGKGYGYTF.

The chain links TRBV27 to TRBJ2-4, with TRBD1 matching over 7 bases. Trimming took 2 bases from V and 5 from J; bases not matched to a gene: 3. The CDR3 has 14 amino acids. The germline V gene has CDR1 MNHEY and CDR2 SMNVEV (reference sequence). DNA for the CDR3: TGTGCCAGCAGTTTAACAGGGGTTGAAAACATTCAGTACTTC. Translating gives CASSLTGVENIQYF.

The V gene is TRBV6-5, the J gene TRBJ1-2, with TRBD1 identical over 7 bases. The CDR3 loop spans 13 amino acids. In germline, CDR1 is MNHEY, CDR2 SVGAGI. With 10 bases clipped from V and 3 bases from J, the junction kept 8 bases outside the gene matches. The CDR3: CATRRGTDYGYTF. In DNA, the CDR3 is TGTGCCACACGGAGGGGGACAGACTATGGCTACACCTTC.

The chain uses TRBV27 and TRBJ2-7; 8 nucleotides agree with TRBD2. V dropped 5 bases and J dropped 3; count of bases not matched to a gene: 3. CDR3 size: 13 residues. Looked up from germline, CDR1 is MNHEY and CDR2 is SMNVEV (reference sequence). In nucleotides, the CDR3 is TGTGCCAGCAGTAGTAGCGGGATCTACGAGCAGTACTTC. This translates into CASSSSGIYEQYF.

The gene calls are TRBV5-1 and TRBJ2-3; 7 bases line up with TRBD2. The CDR3 runs 15 residues. Germline assignment: CDR1 SGHRS and CDR2 YFSETQ. Trimming took 4 bases from V and 0 from J; bases not matched to a gene: 5. The CDR3 DNA is TGCGCCAGCAGCCGGGGGGAGACTAGCACAGATACGCAGTATTTT. It encodes CASSRGETSTDTQYF.

V gene TRBV4-2 combines with J gene TRBJ2-6, with D perhaps matching TRBD1 (5 bases). With 7 bases removed from V and 0 bases from J, the gap between germline ends came to 13 bases. The length of the CDR3 is 16 residues. The germline V gene encodes CDR1 LGHNA and CDR2 YNFKEQ. Here the CDR3 DNA reads TGTGCCAGCACCGTGACAGAGTACTCTGGGGCCAACGTCCTGACTTTC. Its translation is CASTVTEYSGANVLTF.

The gene calls are TRBV15 and TRBJ2-7; tentative D call: TRBD1 (6 bases). Germline CDR1 LNHNV, CDR2 YYDKDF (reference sequence). The CDR3 sequence is 15 residues long. Trimming pared 0 bases from V and 4 bases from J, leaving 13 bases between. The CDR3 DNA reads TGTGCCACCAGCAGAGATCAGAACAGGGAGTACGAGCAGTACTTC. Translated, it gives CATSRDQNREYEQYF.

The chain carries TRBV5-1 and TRBJ2-6; the match to TRBD1 covers 10 bases. The CDR3 is made up of 17 amino acids. Germline-derived CDR1 and CDR2 are SGHRS and YFSETQ. After removal of 4 bases from V and 0 bases from J, the junction contained 4 bases not matched to a gene. Here the CDR3 DNA reads TGCGCCAGCAGCCAGGACAGGGGGAGCTCTGGGGCCAACGTCCTGACTTTC. This gives the protein CASSQDRGSSGANVLTF.

The chain recombines TRBV6-1 with TRBJ2-7; TRBD1 aligns across 7 bases. The CDR3 runs to 12 residues. The germline V gene encodes CDR1 MNHNS and CDR2 SASEGT. V lost 4 bases and J lost 6; bases outside the gene matches: 3. CDR3 region: CASSAGGFEQYF. Here the CDR3 DNA reads TGTGCCAGCAGTGCAGGGGGATTCGAGCAGTACTTC.

The V gene is TRBV6-6, the J gene TRBJ1-5, with 9 bases that match TRBD1. The V and J ends lost 2 bases and 5 bases, in that order; junction bases with no gene match: 7. The CDR3 has 16 residues. In germline, CDR1 is MNHNY, CDR2 SVGAGI (reference sequence). The CDR3 loop is CASSYPRDREDQPQHF. CDR3 nucleotide sequence: TGTGCCAGCAGTTACCCCCGGGACAGGGAGGATCAGCCCCAGCATTTT.

The chain couples TRBV13 to TRBJ2-1, with 15 bases aligning to TRBD2. Unmatched junction bases numbered 13, after V lost 1 base and J lost 3 bases. Germline lookup yields CDR1 PRHDT and CDR2 FYEKMQ (reference sequence). CDR3 length: 21 amino acids. The CDR3 nucleotides are TGTGCCAGCAGCTTAGTCGCCAAGGGACTAGCGGGAGGCCCGATCTACAATGAGCAGTTCTTC. It translates to CASSLVAKGLAGGPIYNEQFF.

The V gene is TRBV29-1, the J gene TRBJ1-1; the match to TRBD1 covers 9 bases. The CDR3 loop spans 13 amino acids. J was trimmed by 0 bases and V by 7 bases; bases with no gene match: 3. Germline lookup yields CDR1 SQVTM and CDR2 ANQGSEA. The CDR3 DNA reads as TGCAGCGCCGGACAGGGGTTGAACACTGAAGCTTTCTTT. This codes for CSAGQGLNTEAFF.

This clone was seen once. The V gene is TRBV18, the J gene TRBJ2-7, with D maybe TRBD1 (5 bases). CDR3 length: 15 residues. CDR1 is KGHSH and CDR2 is LQKENI in the germline V gene. Trimming shortened V by 1 base and J by 7 bases, and 17 bases separated the two germline ends. The DNA for the CDR3 is TGTGCCAGCTCACCACAGGGGTGGGCTTGGGGAGAGCAGTACTTC. Translated, it gives CASSPQGWAWGEQYF. Based on the CDR3 plus reference TRBV18 and TRBJ2-7, the full variable domain is NAGVMQNPRHLVRRRGQEARLRCSPMKGHSHVYWYRQLPEEGLKFMVYLQKENIIDESGMPKERFSAEFPKEGPSILRIQQVVRGDSAAYFCASSPQGWAWGEQYFGPGTRLTVT.